Shown below are 9 T cell receptor beta chains from a single sample sequenced in a study of blood T cell repertoires in COVID-19. Here immunoSEQ multiplex PCR was the method, and the copy in TCRdb shows in-frame clones only, minus some. Of approximately 250,000 clones listed, more than 85% are singletons. The sequenced sample consisted of peripheral blood. The source is a woman aged 55-70 years with COVID-19, enrolled during active disease.

This chain connects TRBV4-3 to TRBJ1-2; the match to TRBD1 covers 9 bases. The germline V gene has CDR1 LGHNA and CDR2 YSLEER. J lost 6 bases, V lost 2 bases, and 7 bases had no gene match. The CDR3 extends over 15 amino acids. The CDR3 DNA follows: TGCGCCAGCAGCCAACGCTATCGGACAGGGGATGGCTACACCTTC. This codes for CASSQRYRTGDGYTF.

The chain recombines TRBV24-1 with TRBJ2-7; TRBD1 might be the D (5 bases). Germline assignment: CDR1 KGHDR and CDR2 SFDVKD. The CDR3 covers 14 residues. Trimming left V 4 bases short and J 8 bases short, with 17 bases between. CDR3 in amino acids: CATSDPRVGPKQYF. The CDR3 coding sequence is TGTGCCACCAGTGACCCCAGGGTGGGGCCGAAGCAGTACTTC.

The chain carries TRBV5-6 and TRBJ1-4; 7 bases align to TRBD1. The CDR3 has 15 amino acids. Per the germline V gene, CDR1 is SGHDT and CDR2 is YYEEEE. J was trimmed by 6 bases and V by 1 base; bases with no gene match: 6. Here the CDR3 reads CASSLLLGGDEKLFF. DNA of the CDR3: TGTGCCAGCAGCTTGTTACTAGGGGGCGATGAAAAACTGTTTTTT.

This chain links TRBV30 with TRBJ2-7, with 7 bases aligning to TRBD2. CDR1 and CDR2 from the germline V gene are GTSNPN and SVGIG (reference sequence). The CDR3 contains 11 residues. Trimming removed 2 bases from V and 5 bases from J; junction bases left unmatched: 0. CDR3 nucleotides: TGTGCCTGGAGTCGGGAGGACGAGCAGTACTTC. This encodes CAWSREDEQYF.

The DNA of the CDR3 is TGTGCCAGCAAACAAGTGTCTGGCTCCTACAATGAGCAGTTCTTC. Protein: CASKQVSGSYNEQFF. This sequence joins TRBV5-4 and TRBJ2-1; no reliable D call. The CDR3 has 15 residues. Germline assignment: CDR1 SGHNT and CDR2 YYREEE (reference sequence). V was cut by 6 bases and J by 0 bases, with 13 bases left in between.

The chain employs TRBV28 and TRBJ1-1; the D is unclear. Germline assignment: CDR1 MDHEN and CDR2 SYDVKM. This CDR3 comprises 13 residues. Trimming shortened V by 5 bases and J by 1 base, and 8 bases separated the two germline ends. The DNA of the CDR3 is TGTGCCAGCAGTCACTATCCGAACACTGAAGCTTTCTTT. Translated, it gives CASSHYPNTEAFF.

The chain links TRBV19 to TRBJ1-3; 7 bases line up with TRBD1. This CDR3 is built from 15 residues. The V gene end was trimmed by 5 bases and the J gene end by 3 bases; junction bases not matched to a gene: 7. The germline V gene encodes CDR1 LNHDA and CDR2 SQIVND (reference sequence). The CDR3 here is CASSQNRDSGNTIYF. In nucleotides, the CDR3 is TGTGCCAGTAGTCAAAATCGGGACAGTGGAAACACCATATATTTT.

A remark on this clone: At the DNA level, this CDR3 is encoded by other sequences in the same sample as well. J is TRBJ1-1 and V is TRBV6-6; 9 nucleotides match TRBD1. Germline V gene sequence: CDR1 MNHNY, CDR2 SVGAGI (reference sequence). The V segment lost 6 bases and the J segment 0 bases; nucleotides outside the gene matches: 2. This CDR3 region has 14 residues. This chain's CDR3 is CASSRDRVNTEAFF. The CDR3 region has the DNA TGTGCCAGCAGCCGGGACAGGGTGAACACTGAAGCTTTCTTT.

The genes are TRBV9 and TRBJ1-3; D is possibly TRBD1 (5 bases). CDR3 length: 16 residues. Trimming stripped 0 bases from V and 2 bases from J, with 12 bases between. The V gene's germline CDR1 is SGDLS and CDR2 YYNGEE. The chain's CDR3 is CASSVVGGTAGNTIYF. The CDR3 nucleotides are TGTGCCAGCAGCGTAGTTGGAGGGACTGCTGGAAACACCATATATTTT.